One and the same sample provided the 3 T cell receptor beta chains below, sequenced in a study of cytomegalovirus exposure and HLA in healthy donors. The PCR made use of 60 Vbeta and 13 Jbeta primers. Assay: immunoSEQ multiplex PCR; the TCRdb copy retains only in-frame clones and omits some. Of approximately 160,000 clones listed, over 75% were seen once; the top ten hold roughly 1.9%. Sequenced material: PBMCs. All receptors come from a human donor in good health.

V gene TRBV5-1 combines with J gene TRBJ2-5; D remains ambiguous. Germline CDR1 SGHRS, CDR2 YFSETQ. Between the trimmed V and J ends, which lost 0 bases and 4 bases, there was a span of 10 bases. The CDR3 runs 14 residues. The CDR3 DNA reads TGCGCCAGCAGCTTGGGACAATCGGCAGAGACCCAGTACTTC. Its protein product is CASSLGQSAETQYF. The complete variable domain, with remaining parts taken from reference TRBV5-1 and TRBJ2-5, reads KAGVTQTPRYLIKTRGQQVTLSCSPISGHRSVSWYQQTPGQGLQFLFEYFSETQRNKGNFPGRFSGRQFSNSRSEMNVSTLELGDSALYLCASSLGQSAETQYFGPGTRLLVL.

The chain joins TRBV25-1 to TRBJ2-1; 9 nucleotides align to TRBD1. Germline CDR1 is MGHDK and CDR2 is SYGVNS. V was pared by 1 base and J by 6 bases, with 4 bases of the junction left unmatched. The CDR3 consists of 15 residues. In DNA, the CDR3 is TGTGCCAGCAGTGAATTCGCGACAGGGGGCAATGAGCAGTTCTTC. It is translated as CASSEFATGGNEQFF.

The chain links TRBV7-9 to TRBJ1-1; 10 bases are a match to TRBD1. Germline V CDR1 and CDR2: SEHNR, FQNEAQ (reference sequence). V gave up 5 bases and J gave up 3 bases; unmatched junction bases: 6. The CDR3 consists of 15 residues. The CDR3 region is CASSRDRGWYTEAFF. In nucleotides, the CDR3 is TGTGCCAGCAGCCGGGACAGGGGATGGTACACTGAAGCTTTCTTT.